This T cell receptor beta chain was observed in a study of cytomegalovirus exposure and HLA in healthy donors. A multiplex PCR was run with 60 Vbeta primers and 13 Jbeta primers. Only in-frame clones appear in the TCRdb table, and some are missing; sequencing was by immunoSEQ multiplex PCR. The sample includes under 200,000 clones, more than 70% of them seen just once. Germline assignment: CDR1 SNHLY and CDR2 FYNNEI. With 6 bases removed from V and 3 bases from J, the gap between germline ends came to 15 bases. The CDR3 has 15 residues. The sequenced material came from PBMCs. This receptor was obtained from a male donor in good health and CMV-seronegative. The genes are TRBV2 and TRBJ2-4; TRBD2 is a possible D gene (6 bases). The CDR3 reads CASRSQGLYKNIQYF. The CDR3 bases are TGTGCCAGCAGATCCCAGGGACTTTACAAAAACATTCAGTACTTC.